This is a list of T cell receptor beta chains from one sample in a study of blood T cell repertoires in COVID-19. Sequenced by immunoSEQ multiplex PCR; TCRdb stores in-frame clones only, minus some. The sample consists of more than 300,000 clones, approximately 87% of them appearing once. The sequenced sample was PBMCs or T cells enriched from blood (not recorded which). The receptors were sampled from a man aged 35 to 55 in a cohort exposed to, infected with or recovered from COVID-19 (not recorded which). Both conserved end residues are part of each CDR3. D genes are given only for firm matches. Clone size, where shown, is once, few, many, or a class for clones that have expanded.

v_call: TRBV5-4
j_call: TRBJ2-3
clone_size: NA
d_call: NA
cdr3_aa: CASSGGTFTDTQYF
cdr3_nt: TGTGCCAGCAGCGGCGGGACCTTTACAGATACGCAGTATTTT

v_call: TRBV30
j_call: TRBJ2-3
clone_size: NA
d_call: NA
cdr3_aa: CAREQGTDTQYF
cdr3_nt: TGTGCCAGGGAACAGGGCACAGATACGCAGTATTTT

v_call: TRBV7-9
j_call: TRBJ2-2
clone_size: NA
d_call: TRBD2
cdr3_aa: CASSLTSGRIMTGELFF
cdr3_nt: TGTGCCAGCAGCTTAACTAGCGGGAGGATTATGACCGGGGAGCTGTTTTTT

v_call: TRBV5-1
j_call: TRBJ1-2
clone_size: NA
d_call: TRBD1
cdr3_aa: CASSTGLGQGEGYTF
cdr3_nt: TGCGCCAGCAGCACAGGATTAGGACAGGGGGAAGGCTACACCTTC

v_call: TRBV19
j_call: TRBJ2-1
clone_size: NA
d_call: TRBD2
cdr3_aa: CASSMARLAGNNEQFF
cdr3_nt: TGTGCCAGTAGTATGGCGCGACTAGCGGGAAACAATGAGCAGTTCTTC

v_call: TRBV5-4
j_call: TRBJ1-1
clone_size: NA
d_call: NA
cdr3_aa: CARRSVDIPTEAFF
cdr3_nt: TGTGCCAGACGCTCCGTTGACATACCCACTGAAGCTTTCTTT

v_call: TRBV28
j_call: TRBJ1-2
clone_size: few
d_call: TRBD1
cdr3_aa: CASSDRDYGYTF
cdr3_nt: TGTGCCAGCAGCGACAGGGACTATGGCTACACCTTC

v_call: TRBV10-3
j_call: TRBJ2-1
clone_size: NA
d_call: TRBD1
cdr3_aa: CATRGRSENEQFF
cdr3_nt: TGTGCCACAAGGGGGCGCAGCGAGAATGAGCAGTTCTTC

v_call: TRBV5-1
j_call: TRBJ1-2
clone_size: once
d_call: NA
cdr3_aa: CASRVVPGYGYTF
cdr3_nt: TGCGCCAGCAGAGTGGTACCCGGCTATGGCTACACCTTC

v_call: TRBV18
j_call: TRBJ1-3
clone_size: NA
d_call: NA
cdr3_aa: CASSPTGTGSGNTIYF
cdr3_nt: TGTGCCAGCTCACCCACAGGGACCGGCTCTGGAAACACCATATATTTT

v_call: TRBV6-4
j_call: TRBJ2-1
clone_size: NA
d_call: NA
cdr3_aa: CASSASSAGSYNEQFF
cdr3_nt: TGTGCCAGCAGCGCCTCGTCGGCGGGATCGTACAATGAGCAGTTCTTC

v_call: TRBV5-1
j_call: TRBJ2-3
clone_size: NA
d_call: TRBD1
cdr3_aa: CASSLPGTASTDTQYF
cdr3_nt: TGCGCCAGCAGCTTACCCGGGACAGCTAGCACAGATACGCAGTATTTT

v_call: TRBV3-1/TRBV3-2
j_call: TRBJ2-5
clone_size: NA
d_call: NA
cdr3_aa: CASSQGPGGTQYF
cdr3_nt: TGTGCCAGCAGCCAAGGCCCAGGTGGGACCCAGTACTTC

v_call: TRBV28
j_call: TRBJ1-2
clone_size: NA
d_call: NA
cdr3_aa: CASSPSRSGGYGYTF
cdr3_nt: TGTGCCAGCAGCCCCTCACGGTCGGGGGGCTATGGCTACACCTTC

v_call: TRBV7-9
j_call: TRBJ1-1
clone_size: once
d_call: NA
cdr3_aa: CASSLEGKAFF
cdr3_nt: TGTGCCAGCAGCTTAGAGGGGAAGGCTTTCTTT

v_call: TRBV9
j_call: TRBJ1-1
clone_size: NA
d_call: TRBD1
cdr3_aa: CASSYFDGTGGAFF
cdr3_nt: TGTGCCAGCAGCTACTTCGACGGGACAGGGGGAGCTTTCTTT

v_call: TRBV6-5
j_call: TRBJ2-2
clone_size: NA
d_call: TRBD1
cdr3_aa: CASSYSIGGDTGELFF
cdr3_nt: TGTGCCAGCAGTTACTCGATAGGGGGCGACACCGGGGAGCTGTTTTTT

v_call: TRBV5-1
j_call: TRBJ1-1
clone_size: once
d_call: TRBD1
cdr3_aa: CASSLKHAGTGMNTEAFF
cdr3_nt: TGCGCCAGCAGCTTAAAACACGCCGGGACAGGGATGAACACTGAAGCTTTCTTT

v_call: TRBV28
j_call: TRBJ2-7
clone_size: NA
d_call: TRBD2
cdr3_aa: CASSLWSSGIPEQYF
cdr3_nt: TGTGCCAGCAGTTTATGGTCTAGCGGGATACCCGAGCAGTACTTC

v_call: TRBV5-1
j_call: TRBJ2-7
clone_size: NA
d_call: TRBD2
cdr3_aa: CASRGGGGTSGYEQYF
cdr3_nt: TGCGCCAGCCGTGGGGGCGGGGGGACTAGCGGTTACGAGCAGTACTTC

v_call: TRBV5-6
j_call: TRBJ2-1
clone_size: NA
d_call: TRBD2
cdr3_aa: CASSLGGTSGGTQFF
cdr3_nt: TGTGCCAGCAGCTTGGGTGGGACTAGCGGGGGTACGCAGTTCTTC

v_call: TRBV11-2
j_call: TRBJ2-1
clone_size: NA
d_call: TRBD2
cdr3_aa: CASSPGRAGSSYNEQFF
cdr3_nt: TGTGCCAGCAGCCCAGGGAGGGCCGGCAGCTCCTACAATGAGCAGTTCTTC

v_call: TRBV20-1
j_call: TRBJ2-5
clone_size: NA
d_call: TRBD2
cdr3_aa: CSASLLAGDRMSDQTQYF
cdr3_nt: TGCAGTGCTAGTTTGCTAGCGGGGGATCGGATGAGCGACCAGACCCAGTACTTC

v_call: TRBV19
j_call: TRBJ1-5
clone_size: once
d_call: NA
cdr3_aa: CASSLGDNQPQHF
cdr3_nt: TGTGCCAGTAGTTTGGGAGACAATCAGCCCCAGCATTTT

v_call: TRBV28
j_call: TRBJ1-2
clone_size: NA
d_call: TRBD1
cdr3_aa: CASSSQDRSYGYTF
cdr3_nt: TGTGCCAGCAGTTCGCAGGACAGGAGCTATGGCTACACCTTC

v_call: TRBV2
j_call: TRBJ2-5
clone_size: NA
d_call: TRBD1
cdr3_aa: CASRSDRGRWETQYF
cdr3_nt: TGTGCCAGCAGGAGCGACAGGGGGCGCTGGGAGACCCAGTACTTC